This T cell receptor beta chain comes out of a study of T cells after yellow fever vaccination. Trimming took 4 bases from V and 1 from J, leaving 17 bases between them. The length of the CDR3 is 16 residues. CDR1 SGHNT and CDR2 YYREEE come from the germline V gene (reference sequence). TCRdb recomputed calls from the 5' RACE reads with MiXCR, one row per CDR3 protein. Here the sample spans 300,000 to 400,000 distinct CDR3 sequences, around 12% being singletons. The chain combines TRBV5-4 with TRBJ1-1; D is ambiguous. This TCR derives from a man between 18 and 29 years old who received the YFV17D yellow fever vaccine. Specimen: CD4+ T cells sorted from PBMCs, collected 15 days after the yellow fever booster vaccination. This CDR3 reads CASSPGSPRENTEAFF. The CDR3 DNA is TGTGCCAGCAGCCCTGGGTCCCCCCGAGAGAACACTGAAGCTTTCTTT.